Each of the 27 T cell receptor beta chains below was sequenced from the same sample in a study of T cell responses to AZD1222 COVID-19 vaccine. Data came from immunoSEQ multiplex PCR; TCRdb stores just in-frame clones and leaves some out. This sample has about 21,000 clones, with roughly 84% found just once. The sample consisted of peripheral blood, taken 28 days after the second AZD1222 dose. The receptors shown here come from an adult who received the AZD1222 COVID-19 vaccine.

In the case of this clone: Additional DNA sequences in this sample encode the identical CDR3. The chain recombines TRBV5-1 with TRBJ2-3; the match to TRBD1 covers 8 bases. In germline, CDR1 is SGHRS, CDR2 YFSETQ. Trimming took 0 bases from V and 5 from J; bases not matched to a gene: 2. The CDR3 has 14 residues. CDR3 nucleotide sequence: TGCGCCAGCAGCTTGGGACAGGGGATAGATACGCAGTATTTT. This translates into CASSLGQGIDTQYF.

CDR3 in amino acids: CASNQIRGRFYEQYF. Written as DNA, the CDR3 is TGTGCCAGCAATCAGATCAGGGGAAGGTTCTACGAGCAGTACTTC. V gene TRBV28 combines with J gene TRBJ2-7; D perhaps matches TRBD1 (6 bases). Trimming took off 7 bases at V and 3 bases at J, with 19 bases between the two ends. Germline V gives CDR1 MDHEN, CDR2 SYDVKM. The CDR3 loop spans 15 amino acids.

The chain carries TRBV11-2 and TRBJ2-2; D may be TRBD1 (6 bases). The V gene lost 5 bases and the J gene lost 2 bases, with 9 bases spanning the gap. Germline V gives CDR1 SGHAT, CDR2 FQNNGV. The length of the CDR3 is 14 residues. Here the CDR3 reads CASSQDRNTGELFF. The CDR3 nucleotides read TGTGCCAGCAGCCAGGACAGAAACACCGGGGAGCTGTTTTTT.

The chain uses TRBV3-1 (or the pseudogene TRBV3-2) and TRBJ2-2; 11 positions match TRBD2. Looked up from germline, CDR1 is LGHDT and CDR2 is YNNKEL (reference sequence). The trim removed 1 base at V and 6 bases at J, leaving 7 bases unmatched. CDR3 length equals 17 residues. The CDR3 sequence: CASSQGGSGRAAGELFF. The CDR3 DNA sequence: TGTGCCAGCAGCCAAGGCGGTAGCGGGAGGGCCGCCGGGGAGCTGTTTTTT.

The chain couples TRBV5-1 to TRBJ2-2, with D possibly being TRBD1 (6 bases). The CDR3 has 13 amino acids. Looked up from germline, CDR1 is SGHRS and CDR2 is YFSETQ. The germline V and J ends were trimmed by 7 bases and 7 bases, with 14 bases remaining between them. CDR3 amino acids: CASGGDFNGELFF. The DNA of the CDR3 is TGCGCCAGCGGGGGCGATTTTAACGGGGAGCTGTTTTTT.

The rearrangement links TRBV7-8 to TRBJ2-1; D may be TRBD2 (6 bases). Looked up from germline, CDR1 is SGHVS and CDR2 is FQNEAQ. The CDR3 spans 16 residues. V lost 8 bases, J lost 7 bases, and 24 bases lay in between. CDR3 DNA sequence: TGTGCCAGCCGCCCATATCTCGGGAGTGGGGGTAATGAGCAGTTCTTC. It specifies CASRPYLGSGGNEQFF. Supplemented by reference TRBV7-8 and TRBJ2-1, the full variable domain reads GAGVSQSPRYKVAKRGQDVALRCDPISGHVSLFWYQQALGQGPEFLTYFQNEAQLDKSGLPSDRFFAERPEGSVSTLKIQRTQQEDSAVYLCASRPYLGSGGNEQFFGPGTRLTVL.

The V and J genes are TRBV7-9 and TRBJ1-2; 7 bases are a match to TRBD1. Germline V CDR1 and CDR2: SEHNR, FQNEAQ (reference sequence). Losses at the gene ends were 5 bases for V and 7 bases for J; bases not matched to a gene: 19. This CDR3 is built from 17 residues. CDR3: CASSPSTGPKPHAGYTF. CDR3 sequence (DNA): TGTGCCAGCAGCCCGTCGACAGGGCCTAAACCCCATGCTGGCTACACCTTC.

The chain carries TRBV7-8 and TRBJ2-5; D is unresolved. V was shortened by 5 bases and J by 2 bases, with 9 bases between the two germline ends. CDR3 size: 13 residues. The germline V gene has CDR1 SGHVS and CDR2 FQNEAQ. The CDR3 sequence: CASSPGLQETQYF. The DNA of the CDR3 is TGTGCCAGCAGCCCCGGGCTGCAAGAGACCCAGTACTTC.

The chain carries TRBV27 and TRBJ2-7; 7 nucleotides align to TRBD1. CDR3 length: 13 amino acids. CDR1 and CDR2 from the germline V gene are MNHEY and SMNVEV (reference sequence). V was clipped by 5 bases and J by 4 bases; unmatched bases: 5. The CDR3 loop reads CASSRQGGYEQYF. The CDR3 nucleotides read TGTGCCAGCAGTCGACAGGGTGGGTACGAGCAGTACTTC.

Remarks on this clone: This may arise from a read error, as a much more abundant clone is one base away. The chain uses TRBV29-1 and TRBJ1-2; unclear D gene. Trimming left V 0 bases short and J 8 bases short, with 13 bases between. Germline-derived CDR1 and CDR2 are SQVTM and ANQGSEA. The CDR3 has 13 amino acids. CDR3: CSVEEGTRPGYTF. Here the CDR3 DNA reads TGCAGCGTTGAAGAAGGAACAAGGCCCGGCTACACCTTC.

The gene calls are TRBV6-1 and TRBJ2-7; TRBD1 aligns across 8 bases. The ends lost 2 bases at V and 2 bases at J; junction bases unmatched: 5. The CDR3 runs 15 residues. Germline CDR1 and CDR2: MNHNS and SASEGT. CDR3 bases: TGTGCCAGCAGTGAAAGACAGGGGACAGCCTACGAGCAGTACTTC. It is translated as CASSERQGTAYEQYF.

A few counts support this clone. CDR3 region: CASSHPNQLAGVGLSYNEQFF. As DNA, the CDR3 is TGTGCCAGCAGCCATCCGAACCAACTAGCGGGAGTTGGTCTTTCCTACAATGAGCAGTTCTTC. The chain recombines TRBV14 with TRBJ2-1; 11 bases match TRBD2. The germline V gene encodes CDR1 SGHDN and CDR2 FVKESK. The CDR3 extends over 21 amino acids. The V gene end was trimmed by 3 bases and the J gene end by 1 base; junction bases not matched to a gene: 17.

This chain joins TRBV28 and TRBJ1-1; a possible D gene is TRBD1 (5 bases). The CDR3 covers 16 residues. CDR1 is MDHEN and CDR2 is SYDVKM in the germline V gene. Trimming pared 7 bases from V and 6 bases from J, leaving 24 bases between. CDR3 in DNA: TGTGCCAGCATTGACGCCCTGGGGGAGGGGAGATCTGAAGCTTTCTTT. It translates to CASIDALGEGRSEAFF.

The chain is built from TRBV14 and TRBJ1-1; 8 nucleotides match TRBD1. The CDR3 totals 19 residues. Germline CDR1 SGHDN, CDR2 FVKESK. Trimming removed 1 base from V and 0 bases from J; junction bases left unmatched: 13. The CDR3 spells CASSQGQGALITMNTEAFF. CDR3 in DNA: TGTGCCAGCAGCCAAGGGCAGGGGGCCCTAATAACCATGAACACTGAAGCTTTCTTT.

The rearrangement uses TRBV5-1 and TRBJ2-3, with a possible D match to TRBD2 (5 bases). CDR3 length equals 13 residues. The V gene lost 4 bases and the J gene lost 4 bases, with 10 bases spanning the gap. Germline V gene lookup returns CDR1 SGHRS and CDR2 YFSETQ. Written as DNA, the CDR3 is TGCGCCAGCAGCGCCACTAGGTCAGATACGCAGTATTTT. Residues: CASSATRSDTQYF. Supplemented by reference TRBV5-1 and TRBJ2-3, the full variable domain reads KAGVTQTPRYLIKTRGQQVTLSCSPISGHRSVSWYQQTPGQGLQFLFEYFSETQRNKGNFPGRFSGRQFSNSRSEMNVSTLELGDSALYLCASSATRSDTQYFGPGTRLTVL.

The genes are TRBV19 and TRBJ1-1; D ambiguous. The germline gives CDR1 LNHDA, CDR2 SQIVND (reference sequence). The germline V and J ends were trimmed by 5 bases and 0 bases, with 13 bases remaining between them. This CDR3 comprises 15 residues. CDR3 region: CASSAYAEMNTEAFF. The DNA for the CDR3 is TGTGCCAGTAGTGCCTACGCGGAGATGAACACTGAAGCTTTCTTT.

The J gene is TRBJ1-4, the V gene TRBV9; 9 bases fit TRBD1. Trimming took 0 bases from V and 7 from J; bases not matched to a gene: 1. The germline V gene encodes CDR1 SGDLS and CDR2 YYNGEE. The CDR3 consists of 14 residues. The CDR3 loop reads CASSVGDRAEKLFF. The CDR3, as DNA: TGTGCCAGCAGCGTAGGGGACAGGGCTGAAAAACTGTTTTTT.

This chain joins TRBV28 and TRBJ1-2; D unresolved. The V and J ends lost 2 bases and 5 bases respectively, with 9 bases between them. Germline V gene data show CDR1 as MDHEN and CDR2 as SYDVKM. The length of the CDR3 is 13 residues. The CDR3 protein is CASSLMELYGYTF. Here the CDR3 DNA reads TGTGCCAGCAGTTTAATGGAGTTATATGGCTACACCTTC.

The rearrangement joins TRBV2 to TRBJ2-7, with D perhaps matching TRBD1 (5 bases). Germline V gives CDR1 SNHLY, CDR2 FYNNEI. CDR3 length equals 12 residues. Trimming pared 7 bases from V and 3 bases from J, leaving 10 bases between. In DNA, the CDR3 is TGTGCCAGCAAGACAGAATTCTACGAGCAGTACTTC. This sequence encodes CASKTEFYEQYF.

The rearrangement uses TRBV29-1 and TRBJ1-5; tentative D call: TRBD1 (5 bases). The CDR3 consists of 15 residues. CDR1 SQVTM and CDR2 ANQGSEA come from the germline V gene. V was clipped by 6 bases and J by 4 bases, with 19 bases between them. CDR3 sequence: CSVRDGGRGNQPQHF. The CDR3 DNA sequence: TGCAGCGTCCGGGACGGAGGACGGGGGAATCAGCCCCAGCATTTT.

The chain links TRBV5-1 to TRBJ2-7, with 8 nucleotides matching TRBD1. Germline trimming cut 2 bases from V and 6 bases from J; bases unmatched to any gene: 4. The CDR3 extends over 13 amino acids. Germline values: CDR1 SGHRS, CDR2 YFSETQ. The CDR3 reads CASSFDRGSEQYF. The CDR3 DNA sequence: TGCGCCAGCAGCTTTGACAGGGGTTCCGAGCAGTACTTC. Drawing the rest from reference TRBV5-1 and TRBJ2-7, the complete variable domain is KAGVTQTPRYLIKTRGQQVTLSCSPISGHRSVSWYQQTPGQGLQFLFEYFSETQRNKGNFPGRFSGRQFSNSRSEMNVSTLELGDSALYLCASSFDRGSEQYFGPGTRLTVT.

The chain couples TRBV27 to TRBJ2-1; 7 positions match TRBD2. The V gene end was trimmed by 2 bases and the J gene end by 6 bases; junction bases not matched to a gene: 10. The CDR3 is 16 amino acids. Germline CDR1 MNHEY, CDR2 SMNVEV (reference sequence). The CDR3 sequence is CASSLKGRDYRNEQFF. The CDR3 DNA is TGTGCCAGCAGTTTAAAGGGGCGGGACTATCGCAATGAGCAGTTCTTC.

The J gene is TRBJ2-2, the V gene TRBV6-5, with D possibly matching TRBD2 (6 bases). V was trimmed by 5 bases and J by 4 bases, leaving 14 bases between them. CDR1 and CDR2 (germline): MNHEY, SVGAGI. The CDR3 is made up of 15 amino acids. In nucleotides, the CDR3 is TGTGCCAGCAGTCCCTCCCCCGGGGGCACCGGGGAGCTGTTTTTT. Protein sequence: CASSPSPGGTGELFF.

This chain links TRBV15 with TRBJ1-5, with a possible D match to TRBD1 (6 bases). CDR1 is LNHNV and CDR2 is YYDKDF in the germline V gene (reference sequence). The CDR3 has 14 amino acids. V dropped 2 bases and J dropped 4 bases, with 9 bases sitting between them. The CDR3 DNA reads TGTGCCACCAGCAGAACCACAGGGAATCAGCCCCAGCATTTT. It yields the protein CATSRTTGNQPQHF.

Only one count was recorded for this clone. The chain recombines TRBV7-2 with TRBJ1-2; 7 bases align to TRBD1. The CDR3 contains 15 residues. Germline trimming cut 0 bases from V and 2 bases from J; bases unmatched to any gene: 3. Germline V gene data show CDR1 as SGHTA and CDR2 as FQGNSA. The CDR3 coding sequence is TGTGCCAGCAGCTTAGCTAGGACAGGAAACTATGGCTACACCTTC. Amino acid sequence: CASSLARTGNYGYTF.

CDR3 sequence (DNA): TGTGCCATCAGTGAGTCGACGGACAGGACCCGCTATGGCTACACCTTC. Translation gives CAISESTDRTRYGYTF. V gene TRBV10-3 combines with J gene TRBJ1-2, with 7 bases identical to TRBD1. The CDR3 has 16 amino acids. Looked up from germline, CDR1 is ENHRY and CDR2 is SYGVKD. V was clipped by 0 bases and J by 4 bases; unmatched bases: 8.

The J gene is TRBJ2-1, the V gene TRBV5-1; D gene uncertain. The V end was cut by 0 bases, the J end by 0 bases, with 7 bases between. The CDR3 contains 15 residues. Germline V lookup: CDR1 SGHRS, CDR2 YFSETQ. The CDR3 is CASSLEVGSYNEQFF. CDR3 coding DNA: TGCGCCAGCAGCTTGGAGGTGGGCTCCTACAATGAGCAGTTCTTC.